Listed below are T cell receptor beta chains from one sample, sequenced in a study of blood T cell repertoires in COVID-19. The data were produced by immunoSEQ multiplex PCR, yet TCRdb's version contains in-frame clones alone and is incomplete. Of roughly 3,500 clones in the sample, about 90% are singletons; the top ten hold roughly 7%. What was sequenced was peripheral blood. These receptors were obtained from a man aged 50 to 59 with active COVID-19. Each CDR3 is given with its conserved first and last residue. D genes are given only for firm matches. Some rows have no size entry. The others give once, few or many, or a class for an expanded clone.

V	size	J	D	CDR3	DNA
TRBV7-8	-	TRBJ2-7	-	CASSQDSRSSYEQYF	TGTGCCAGCAGTCAGGACAGTCGTTCCTCCTACGAGCAGTACTTC
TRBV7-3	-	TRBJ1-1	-	CASAYSGHTEAFF	TGTGCCAGCGCCTATTCAGGGCACACTGAAGCTTTCTTT
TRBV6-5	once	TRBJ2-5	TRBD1	CASRQMTGSETQYF	TGTGCCAGCAGACAGATGACAGGGTCAGAGACCCAGTACTTC
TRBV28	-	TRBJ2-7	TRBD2	CASSIGLASYEQYF	TGTGCCAGCAGTATCGGACTAGCCTCCTACGAGCAGTACTTC
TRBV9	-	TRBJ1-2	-	CASSVAAQGPDGYTF	TGTGCCAGCAGCGTAGCTGCCCAGGGGCCGGATGGCTACACCTTC
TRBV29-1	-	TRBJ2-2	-	CSVTDRPTGELFF	TGCAGCGTTACGGACAGACCCACCGGGGAGCTGTTTTTT
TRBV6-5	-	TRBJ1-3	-	CATREGRDTIYF	TGTGCTACAAGAGAAGGTCGGGACACCATATATTTT
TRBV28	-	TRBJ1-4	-	CASTLRGFEKLFF	TGTGCCAGCACCCTCCGCGGGTTTGAAAAACTGTTTTTT
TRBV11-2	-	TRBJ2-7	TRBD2	CASSSSGSFNEQYF	TGTGCCAGCAGCTCTAGCGGGAGTTTCAACGAGCAGTACTTC
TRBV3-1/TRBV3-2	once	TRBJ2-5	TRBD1	CASSQAQGIQETQYF	TGTGCCAGCAGCCAAGCACAGGGGATCCAAGAGACCCAGTACTTC
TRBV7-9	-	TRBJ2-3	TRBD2	CASSRERRLAGPDTQYF	TGTGCCAGCAGCCGCGAGAGAAGACTAGCGGGACCAGATACGCAGTATTTT
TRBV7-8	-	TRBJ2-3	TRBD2	CASSLPTSGITDTQYF	TGTGCCAGCAGCTTACCCACTAGCGGGATCACAGATACGCAGTATTTT
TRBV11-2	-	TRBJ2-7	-	CASSFLTGGTAEQYF	TGTGCCAGCAGCTTTCTGACAGGCGGAACTGCCGAGCAGTACTTC
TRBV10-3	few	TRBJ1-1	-	CAISEKGLGAKQNTEAFF	TGTGCCATCAGTGAGAAGGGGCTAGGGGCGAAACAGAACACTGAAGCTTTCTTT
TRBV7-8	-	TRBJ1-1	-	CASSLLGDTEAFF	TGTGCCAGCAGCTTACTGGGAGACACTGAAGCTTTCTTT
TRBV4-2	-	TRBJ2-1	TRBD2	CASGALRTSANEQFF	TGTGCCAGCGGAGCACTTCGGACTAGCGCCAATGAGCAGTTCTTC